A single sample is the source of the 32 T cell receptor beta chains below, sequenced in a study of spatial heterogeneity in lung cancer. TCRdb used MiXCR to reprocess the 5' RACE reads, holding one entry per CDR3 protein. The sample has 50,000 to 60,000 distinct CDR3 sequences; 7.4% are singletons. Time point denoted: blood at routine non-recurrence follow-up after resection. Unsorted whole RNA samples from tumor, nontumor lung or frozen PBMC were sequenced. Sequences were derived from PBMCs, sampled at follow-up. The receptors were sampled from a female donor with early-stage non-small cell lung cancer.

This clonotype has more than one count but fewer than ten. The CDR3 nucleotides are TGTGCCAGCAGTTACTATGAGGGGACGCAGTACTTC. Protein: CASSYYEGTQYF. V is TRBV6-2 or TRBV6-3 and J is TRBJ2-7; TRBD1 or TRBD2 may be the D gene (5 bases each). The V and J ends lost 1 base and 9 bases respectively, with 10 bases between them. This CDR3 comprises 12 residues. Germline assignment: CDR1 MNHEY and CDR2 SVGEGT.

The V call is TRBV15, the J call TRBJ2-5; TRBD2 matches at 9 bases. Trimming took 0 bases from V and 5 from J; bases not matched to a gene: 7. Per germline, CDR1 LNHNV and CDR2 YYDKDF (reference sequence). CDR3 length equals 16 residues. The CDR3 sequence is CATSRDPGGGAETQYF. The CDR3 bases are TGTGCCACCAGCAGAGATCCCGGCGGGGGGGCGGAGACCCAGTACTTC. Full variable domain (missing parts from reference TRBV15 and TRBJ2-5): DAMVIQNPRYQVTQFGKPVTLSCSQTLNHNVMYWYQQKSSQAPKLLFHYYDKDFNNEADTPDNFQSRRPNTSFCFLDIRSPGLGDTAMYLCATSRDPGGGAETQYFGPGTRLLVL.

The sample holds many counts of this clonotype. This chain joins TRBV7-4 and TRBJ1-2, with D unresolved. The V end was cut by 4 bases, the J end by 6 bases, with 21 bases between. This CDR3 is 16 amino acids long. Germline-derived CDR1 and CDR2 are SGHVT and SQSDAQ. The CDR3: CASSYTGEGLRDGYTF. The CDR3 region has the DNA TGTGCCAGCAGCTATACCGGAGAGGGCTTGAGGGATGGCTACACCTTC. The full variable domain, rest sourced from reference TRBV7-4 and TRBJ1-2, is GAGVSQSPRYKVAKRGRDVALRCDSISGHVTLYWYRQTLGQGSEVLTYSQSDAQRDKSGRPSGRFSAERPERSVSTLKIQRTEQGDSAVYLCASSYTGEGLRDGYTFGSGTRLTVV.

At least ten counts were recorded for this clonotype. The genes are TRBV6-2 or TRBV6-3 and TRBJ2-2; D assignment may be TRBD1 or TRBD2 (5 bases each). CDR3 length: 15 amino acids. Trimming left V 5 bases short and J 5 bases short, with 15 bases between. CDR1 MNHEY and CDR2 SVGEGT come from the germline V gene. In DNA form, the CDR3 reads TGTGCCAGCAGTCCTTACGGGACGTCTACCGGGGAGCTGTTTTTT. This gives the protein CASSPYGTSTGELFF.

This clonotype has a handful of counts. The V and J genes are TRBV24-1 and TRBJ2-5; D possibly corresponds to TRBD2 (6 bases). The CDR3 sequence is 14 residues long. Germline V gene data show CDR1 as KGHDR and CDR2 as SFDVKD. Trimming shortened V by 0 bases and J by 2 bases, and 6 bases separated the two germline ends. CDR3 nucleotide sequence: TGTGCCACCAGTGATTTGGGGGGGCAAGAGACCCAGTACTTC. It is translated as CATSDLGGQETQYF.

Only a few counts were recorded for this clonotype. The chain carries TRBV5-1 and TRBJ1-2; TRBD1 is a possible D gene (5 bases). V was pared by 5 bases and J by 0 bases, with 14 bases between. The CDR3 length is 15 residues. Germline CDR1 is SGHRS and CDR2 is YFSETQ. The CDR3 loop reads CASSLSGTSNYGYTF. The DNA of the CDR3 is TGCGCCAGCAGTTTATCCGGGACTTCTAACTATGGCTACACCTTC.

As for this clonotype: This may arise from a read error, as a much more abundant clone is one base away. This chain connects TRBV5-1 to TRBJ2-5; 8 bases are a match to TRBD2. This CDR3 has 15 amino acids. V was clipped by 2 bases and J by 9 bases; unmatched bases: 12. From germline, CDR1 is SGHRS and CDR2 YFSETQ. The CDR3 loop is CASSFSGTSVESQYF. Here the CDR3 DNA reads TGCGCCAGCAGCTTCAGCGGGACTAGTGTGGAGTCCCAGTACTTC.

J is TRBJ1-1 and V is TRBV6-5; 8 bases agree with TRBD1. The CDR3 is made up of 13 amino acids. The germline V gene has CDR1 MNHEY and CDR2 SVGAGI. V shed 6 bases, J shed 11 bases, and the junction held 11 bases outside the gene matches. CDR3 loop: CASRPTGGRGAFF. CDR3 in DNA: TGTGCCAGCAGACCTACAGGGGGTAGGGGGGCTTTCTTT.

This clonotype is a singleton in its sample. A much larger clone lies a single base off, so this may be a read error. The chain carries TRBV5-1 and TRBJ2-1, with TRBD2 identical over 9 bases. Germline lookup yields CDR1 SGHRS and CDR2 YFSETQ. There are 14 residues in the CDR3. CDR3 bases: TGCGCCAGCAGCGTAGCGGGGGAGTACAATGTGCAGTTCTTC. It is translated as CASSVAGEYNVQFF.

This clonotype has ten or more counts. The chain links TRBV5-1 to TRBJ2-7, with TRBD2 matching over 11 bases. The CDR3 covers 18 residues. Germline V gene lookup returns CDR1 SGHRS and CDR2 YFSETQ. V lost 0 bases and J lost 0; bases outside the gene matches: 8. The chain's CDR3 is CASSLVASGGSSSYEQYF. The CDR3 DNA follows: TGCGCCAGCAGCTTGGTGGCTAGCGGGGGGTCGAGCTCCTACGAGCAGTACTTC.

This clonotype was found many times. This chain links TRBV7-2 with TRBJ2-3; the D gene is possibly TRBD1 (6 bases). With 5 bases removed from V and 0 bases from J, the gap between germline ends came to 12 bases. There are 15 residues in the CDR3. Germline V lookup: CDR1 SGHTA, CDR2 FQGNSA. The CDR3: CASSQQGPSTDTQYF. DNA of the CDR3: TGTGCCAGCAGCCAACAGGGCCCTAGCACAGATACGCAGTATTTT.

This clonotype was seen at least ten times. This chain connects TRBV5-1 to TRBJ2-1; 9 bases are shared with TRBD2. The V gene end was trimmed by 4 bases and the J gene end by 4 bases; junction bases not matched to a gene: 3. Germline assignment: CDR1 SGHRS and CDR2 YFSETQ. This CDR3 contains 14 residues. In DNA, the CDR3 is TGCGCCAGCAGCGTAGCGGGGGAGTACAATGAGCAGTTCTTC. As protein: CASSVAGEYNEQFF.

To note about this clonotype: A much larger clone is a single base away; this may be a read error. A read error is likely, as this CDR3 ends without the conserved phenylalanine or tryptophan. The V gene is TRBV7-2, the J gene TRBJ1-1; D gene uncertain. In germline, CDR1 is SGHTA, CDR2 FQGNSA. Deletions cut 5 bases from V and 3 bases from J, with 10 bases between. This CDR3 has 13 residues. The CDR3 is CASSPVVHTEAFL. CDR3 DNA: TGTGCCAGCAGCCCGGTCGTCCACACTGAAGCTTTCCTT.

This clonotype has only a few counts. The V gene is TRBV29-1, the J gene TRBJ1-2; 7 nucleotides align to TRBD1. CDR3 length: 14 residues. With 6 bases clipped from V and 1 base from J, the junction kept 8 bases outside the gene matches. Germline CDR1 reads SQVTM; CDR2 reads ANQGSEA. The CDR3 region is CSVADRESNYGYTF. In nucleotides, the CDR3 is TGCAGCGTCGCCGACAGGGAAAGTAACTATGGCTACACCTTC.

This clonotype has just a few counts. The chain is built from TRBV28 and TRBJ2-3; D is perhaps TRBD1 (5 bases). Germline assignment: CDR1 MDHEN and CDR2 SYDVKM. Trimming took off 7 bases at V and 2 bases at J, with 19 bases between the two ends. This CDR3 has 16 residues. CDR3 sequence: CASTPAGQGSTDTQYF. CDR3 DNA: TGTGCCAGCACCCCCGCTGGCCAGGGATCCACAGATACGCAGTATTTT.

This clonotype showed up many times. This chain links TRBV11-2 with TRBJ2-3, with TRBD2 matching over 10 bases. Trimming at V came to 3 bases and at J to 2 bases, leaving 5 bases not matched to a gene. Germline V gene sequence: CDR1 SGHAT, CDR2 FQNNGV. The CDR3 sequence is 16 residues long. DNA of the CDR3: TGTGCCAGCAGCTTGGGACTAGCGAAAAACACAGATACGCAGTATTTT. Its translation is CASSLGLAKNTDTQYF.

The V gene is TRBV7-2, the J gene TRBJ1-3; TRBD1 agrees at 9 bases. This CDR3 spans 16 amino acids. The germline CDR1 and CDR2 sequences are SGHTA and FQGNSA. The trim removed 5 bases at V and 3 bases at J, leaving 8 bases unmatched. The chain's CDR3 is CASSTQGQGSGNTIYF. In DNA, the CDR3 is TGTGCCAGCAGCACCCAGGGACAGGGCAGTGGAAACACCATATATTTT.

This clonotype was seen many times. The chain carries TRBV6-5 and TRBJ1-1, with D unresolved. The V end lost 5 bases, the J end lost 0 bases, and 7 bases lay between the germline ends. The CDR3 sequence is 13 residues long. Germline V gene sequence: CDR1 MNHEY, CDR2 SVGAGI. The CDR3 DNA reads as TGTGCCAGCAGTGCTCTACTGAACACTGAAGCTTTCTTT. Protein: CASSALLNTEAFF.

This clonotype was counted many times. The chain uses TRBV2 and TRBJ2-7; no firm D call. V gave up 2 bases and J gave up 7 bases, with 9 bases separating them. CDR3 length: 12 residues. Per germline, CDR1 SNHLY and CDR2 FYNNEI. CDR3 loop: CASSERSREQYF. In nucleotides, the CDR3 is TGTGCCAGCAGTGAAAGGTCGCGGGAGCAGTACTTC.

The table lists this clonotype with many counts. The chain employs TRBV28 and TRBJ1-2, with TRBD1 matching 7 bases. Germline V lookup: CDR1 MDHEN, CDR2 SYDVKM. J lost 8 bases, V lost 4 bases, and 13 bases had no gene match. The CDR3 has 15 amino acids. For the CDR3, the DNA is TGTGCCAGCAGTTCCACCGGGGAGGGGGCCGTCGGCTACACCTTC. Protein sequence: CASSSTGEGAVGYTF.

This clonotype appeared many times. The CDR3 nucleotides are TGTGCCAGCAGTTCCCCGGGGACGGGAACGAAAAACATTCAGTACTTC. It is translated as CASSSPGTGTKNIQYF. The chain has TRBV12-3 or TRBV12-4 and TRBJ2-4; D may be TRBD1 or TRBD2 (5 bases each). Trimming removed 4 bases from V and 4 bases from J, with 17 bases in between. The CDR3 runs 16 residues.

This clonotype was counted many times. The rearrangement uses TRBV2 and TRBJ1-2, with no clear D. CDR1 is SNHLY, CDR2 FYNNEI, per germline. The CDR3 is 11 residues long. V was clipped by 2 bases and J by 5 bases, with 3 bases between them. The CDR3 nucleotides read TGTGCCAGCAGTGAAATATATGGCTACACCTTC. It is translated as CASSEIYGYTF.

At least ten counts were recorded for this clonotype. The chain employs TRBV15 and TRBJ2-3; a weak D match, TRBD2 (6 bases). Germline loops: CDR1 LNHNV, CDR2 YYDKDF (reference sequence). CDR3 size: 15 residues. The V end was cut by 1 base, the J end by 0 bases, with 8 bases between. DNA of the CDR3: TGTGCCACCAGCAGAGTAGCGGCTAGCACAGATACGCAGTATTTT. Amino acids: CATSRVAASTDTQYF.

V and J are TRBV10-3 and TRBJ1-1, with TRBD1 as a possible D gene (6 bases). Trimming removed 6 bases from V and 5 bases from J, with 16 bases in between. The germline gives CDR1 ENHRY, CDR2 SYGVKD. The CDR3 extends over 14 amino acids. In nucleotides, the CDR3 is TGTGCCATCAGAAACCGGGACATAGGGACTGAAGCTTTCTTT. Translated, it gives CAIRNRDIGTEAFF.

This clonotype turned up a few times. The gene calls are TRBV18 and TRBJ2-7; no reliable D call. Trimming removed 6 bases at V and 0 bases at J, with 15 bases between. Per germline, CDR1 KGHSH and CDR2 LQKENI. The CDR3 sequence is 15 residues long. CDR3 nucleotides: TGTGCCAGCTCTCCGGGCGGCGGAAGCTCCTACGAGCAGTACTTC. This translates into CASSPGGGSSYEQYF.

This clonotype was observed at least ten times. This chain links TRBV5-1 with TRBJ1-6; D uncertain. The CDR3 runs to 15 residues. The germline gives CDR1 SGHRS, CDR2 YFSETQ. V was trimmed by 7 bases and J by 5 bases, leaving 16 bases between them. The CDR3 is CASGTRASNNSPLHF. In DNA form, the CDR3 reads TGCGCCAGCGGCACTCGAGCGAGCAATAATTCACCCCTCCACTTT.

Comment on this clonotype: A read error may explain this, as a much larger clone is one base away. This chain uses TRBV7-9 with TRBJ1-2, with D hard to call. V was trimmed by 5 bases and J by 4 bases, leaving 14 bases between them. Germline assignment: CDR1 SEHNR and CDR2 FQNEAQ (reference sequence). The CDR3 length is 14 residues. The CDR3 loop reads CASSAGSTPYGYTF. Here the CDR3 DNA reads TGTGCCAGCAGCGCAGGATCCACCCCCTATGGCTACACCTTC.

As for this clonotype: Possible read error: a much larger clone is one base away. The J gene is TRBJ2-1, the V gene TRBV7-3, with D tentatively TRBD1 (6 bases). V lost 0 bases, J lost 13 bases, and 16 bases lay in between. The germline V gene encodes CDR1 SGHTA and CDR2 FQGTGA. This CDR3 has 14 residues. The CDR3 DNA sequence: TGTGCCAGCAGCTTAACGAATGAGGGCAGGGGCCAGTTCTTC. This gives the protein CASSLTNEGRGQFF.

The chain couples TRBV19 to TRBJ1-2, with D unresolved. Germline CDR1 is LNHDA and CDR2 is SQIVND (reference sequence). Trimming took 9 bases from V and 3 from J, leaving 11 bases between them. CDR3 size: 12 residues. The CDR3 DNA reads TGTGCCAGCCCCGCCACGGACTATGGCTACACCTTC. Protein sequence: CASPATDYGYTF.

This clonotype was recorded many times. This chain connects TRBV28 to TRBJ1-2; TRBD1 might be the D (5 bases). Germline values: CDR1 MDHEN, CDR2 SYDVKM. CDR3 size: 15 residues. V was clipped by 2 bases and J by 4 bases, with 14 bases between them. As DNA, the CDR3 is TGTGCCAGCAGTTTAATTTTCAGGGAAGGCTATGGCTACACCTTC. Encoded protein: CASSLIFREGYGYTF.

J is TRBJ1-1 and V is TRBV5-1, with D possibly matching TRBD1 (6 bases). Trimming pared 2 bases from V and 3 bases from J, leaving 8 bases between. In germline, CDR1 is SGHRS, CDR2 YFSETQ. CDR3 length equals 13 residues. CDR3 region: CASSFKGDTEAFF. DNA of the CDR3: TGCGCCAGCAGCTTCAAGGGGGACACTGAAGCTTTCTTT.

There are a few counts of this clonotype. The rearrangement joins TRBV20-1 to TRBJ1-6, with 8 bases aligning to TRBD1. The CDR3 loop spans 15 amino acids. Germline loops: CDR1 DFQATT, CDR2 SNEGSKA (reference sequence). V lost 0 bases and J lost 8; bases outside the gene matches: 6. The CDR3 region has the DNA TGCAGTGCTAGAGATGGGGCAGGGGGCGATTCACCCCTCCACTTT. It specifies CSARDGAGGDSPLHF.